A single sample is the source of the 15 T cell receptor beta chains below, sequenced in a study of early T cells in non-severe SARS-CoV-2 infection. One entry per CDR3 protein results from TCRdb running MiXCR on the 5' RACE reads. Counted here are 65,000 to 95,000 distinct CDR3 sequences, 12% occurring once; the ten biggest clones make up around 15%. The sequencing used whole blood, collected at baseline. Every receptor here comes from an adult who was a healthcare worker with PCR-confirmed SARS-CoV-2 infection or an uninfected control (not recorded which). The donor label of this sample is uncertain.

Only one count was recorded for this clonotype. The genes are TRBV24-1 and TRBJ2-5; 11 bases agree with TRBD2. The CDR3 covers 17 residues. Germline CDR1 reads KGHDR; CDR2 reads SFDVKD. With V trimmed by 4 bases and J by 1 base, 7 bases remained unmatched. DNA for the CDR3: TGTGCCACCAGTGAGCCGCCCGGGACTAGCGGCCAAGAGACCCAGTACTTC. The encoded protein is CATSEPPGTSGQETQYF.

This clonotype was counted many times. The chain links TRBV7-3 to TRBJ2-2, with 14 bases fitting TRBD2. Unmatched junction bases numbered 2, after V lost 4 bases and J lost 4 bases. Germline assignment: CDR1 SGHTA and CDR2 FQGTGA. The CDR3 extends over 16 amino acids. The CDR3 sequence: CASSSGTSGGTGELFF. The DNA for the CDR3 is TGTGCCAGCAGCTCGGGGACTAGCGGGGGCACCGGGGAGCTGTTTTTT.

The rearrangement links TRBV7-6 to TRBJ2-1; 10 nucleotides line up with TRBD2. Per germline, CDR1 SGHVS and CDR2 FNYEAQ. The V and J ends lost 1 base and 3 bases, in that order; junction bases with no gene match: 3. This CDR3 has 16 amino acids. The CDR3 bases are TGTGCCAGCAGCTTAGGGGGACTAGCGTTCTACAATGAGCAGTTCTTC. It is translated as CASSLGGLAFYNEQFF. Full variable domain (rest looked up from reference TRBV7-6 and TRBJ2-1): GAGVSQSPRYKVTKRGQDVALRCDPISGHVSLYWYRQALGQGPEFLTYFNYEAQQDKSGLPNDRFSAERPEGSISTLTIQRTEQRDSAMYRCASSLGGLAFYNEQFFGPGTRLTVL.

The V call is TRBV6-2 or TRBV6-3, the J call TRBJ2-3; 12 bases match TRBD2. The CDR3 has 13 residues. Germline CDR1 reads MNHEY; CDR2 reads SVGEGT. The V gene end was trimmed by 10 bases and the J gene end by 6 bases; junction bases not matched to a gene: 5. CDR3 loop: CATRTSGIDTQYF. Here the CDR3 DNA reads TGTGCCACGAGGACTAGCGGGATTGATACGCAGTATTTT.

The rearrangement joins TRBV6-6 to TRBJ1-4, with D possibly matching TRBD1 (5 bases). CDR3 length: 15 residues. In germline, CDR1 is MNHNY, CDR2 SVGAGI (reference sequence). V lost 0 bases, J lost 4 bases, and 9 bases lay in between. The CDR3 here is CASSYSRRDNEKLFF. DNA for the CDR3: TGTGCCAGCAGTTACTCACGCAGGGATAATGAAAAACTGTTTTTT.

There are many counts of this clonotype. The chain combines TRBV5-1 with TRBJ2-2; a weak D match, TRBD2 (6 bases). The V and J ends lost 0 bases and 2 bases respectively, with 11 bases between them. Germline CDR1 SGHRS, CDR2 YFSETQ. This CDR3 is 16 amino acids long. The CDR3 DNA reads TGCGCCAGCAGCTTGGTGCGGGGATTCAACACCGGGGAGCTGTTTTTT. Amino acids: CASSLVRGFNTGELFF.

The rearrangement joins TRBV10-3 to TRBJ2-5; TRBD1 is a possible D gene (7 bases). This CDR3 comprises 13 residues. Trimming stripped 5 bases from V and 4 bases from J, with 11 bases between. CDR1 is ENHRY and CDR2 is SYGVKD in the germline V gene. The chain's CDR3 is CAISRQGGETQYF. CDR3 nucleotide sequence: TGTGCCATCAGTAGACAGGGAGGAGAGACCCAGTACTTC.

CDR3 nucleotides: TGTGCCAGCAGCCCTGGACGGAAAAGCACAGATACGCAGTATTTT. Its protein is CASSPGRKSTDTQYF. V usage is TRBV7-3 and J usage is TRBJ2-3, with unresolved D. The V gene's germline CDR1 is SGHTA and CDR2 FQGTGA. Trimming cost V 5 bases and J 0 bases, with 12 bases left between them. This CDR3 has 15 amino acids.

This rearrangement joins TRBV7-9 to TRBJ1-4, with D unresolved. Germline V lookup: CDR1 SEHNR, CDR2 FQNEAQ (reference sequence). The CDR3 is 17 amino acids. Trimming removed 6 bases from V and 0 bases from J, with 17 bases in between. CDR3 in amino acids: CASSARTEPTTNEKLFF. The CDR3 DNA is TGTGCCAGCAGTGCACGAACAGAACCTACAACTAATGAAAAACTGTTTTTT.

This clonotype was seen repeatedly, ten times or more. This chain links TRBV3-1 with TRBJ1-2, with TRBD1 as a possible D gene (5 bases). V lost 4 bases to trimming and J lost 5 bases, with 14 bases between them. The CDR3 length is 14 residues. Germline V gives CDR1 LGHDT, CDR2 YNNKEL (reference sequence). The CDR3 sequence is CASSPRQTEYGYTF. The CDR3 DNA is TGTGCCAGCAGCCCCCGACAGACTGAATATGGCTACACCTTC.

V gene TRBV4-3 combines with J gene TRBJ2-7; 8 nucleotides agree with TRBD2. Germline-derived CDR1 and CDR2 are LGHNA and YSLEER. The V segment lost 0 bases and the J segment 2 bases; nucleotides outside the gene matches: 3. CDR3 length: 15 residues. CDR3 amino acids: CASSQETSGAYEQYF. CDR3 nucleotides: TGCGCCAGCAGCCAAGAAACTAGCGGAGCCTACGAGCAGTACTTC.

This clonotype has only a few counts. Lacking the conserved final phenylalanine or tryptophan, this CDR3 likely reflects a read error. No DNA is shown, since the ends of the CDR3 on it are uncertain; the CDR3 is the one TCRdb lists. The rearrangement links TRBV29-1 to TRBJ2-7; no DNA check was done on the table's D call, TRBD2. The germline CDR1 and CDR2 sequences are SQVTM and ANQGSEA. From its first to its last residue, the CDR3 has 10 amino acids. CDR3 protein: CSVCYNKRAN.

About this clonotype itself: A much larger clone differs by one base, so this may be a read error. The chain is built from TRBV10-3 and TRBJ2-7, with a weak D call TRBD1 (6 bases). Trimming stripped 6 bases from V and 0 bases from J, with 6 bases between. CDR3 length: 12 residues. CDR1 and CDR2 from the germline V gene are ENHRY and SYGVKD. The CDR3 protein is CAIRDSSYEQYF. The CDR3 coding sequence is TGTGCCATCAGGGACAGCTCCTACGAGCAGTACTTC.

This clonotype was seen many times. The rearrangement joins TRBV11-2 to TRBJ1-2; no reliable D call. The CDR3 spans 13 residues. Germline values: CDR1 SGHAT, CDR2 FQNNGV. The V and J ends lost 1 base and 5 bases respectively, with 8 bases between them. The CDR3, as DNA: TGTGCCAGCAGCTTAGGCGGCTCGTATGGCTACACCTTC. Protein product: CASSLGGSYGYTF. Drawing the rest from reference TRBV11-2 and TRBJ1-2, the complete variable domain is EAGVAQSPRYKIIEKRQSVAFWCNPISGHATLYWYQQILGQGPKLLIQFQNNGVVDDSQLPKDRFSAERLKGVDSTLKIQPAKLEDSAVYLCASSLGGSYGYTFGSGTRLTVV.

The J gene is TRBJ1-2, the V gene TRBV29-1, with D perhaps TRBD1 (5 bases). Germline CDR1 SQVTM, CDR2 ANQGSEA. The CDR3 contains 14 residues. The V gene lost 1 base and the J gene lost 0 bases, with 9 bases spanning the gap. CDR3 coding DNA: TGCAGCGTTGAAGGACAGCCGTCTAACTATGGCTACACCTTC. Translation gives CSVEGQPSNYGYTF.